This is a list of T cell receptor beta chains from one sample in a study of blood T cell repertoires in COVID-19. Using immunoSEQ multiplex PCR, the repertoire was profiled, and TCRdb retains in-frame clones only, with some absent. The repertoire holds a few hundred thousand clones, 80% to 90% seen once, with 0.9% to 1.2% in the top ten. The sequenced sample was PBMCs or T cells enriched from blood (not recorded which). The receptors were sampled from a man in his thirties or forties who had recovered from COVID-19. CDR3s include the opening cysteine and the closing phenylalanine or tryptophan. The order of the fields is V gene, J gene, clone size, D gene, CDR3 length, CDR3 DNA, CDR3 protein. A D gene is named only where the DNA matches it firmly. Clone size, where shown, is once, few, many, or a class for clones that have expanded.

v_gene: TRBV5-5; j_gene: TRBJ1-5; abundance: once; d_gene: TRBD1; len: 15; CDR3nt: TGTGCCAGCAGCTTCGGGACAGGGGGGCATCAGCCCCAGCATTTT; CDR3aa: CASSFGTGGHQPQHF
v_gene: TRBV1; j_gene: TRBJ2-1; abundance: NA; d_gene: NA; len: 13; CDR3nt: TGCACCAGCAGCCAAAAACTAGCGGAGCTCAAGTTCTTC; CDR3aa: CTSSQKLAELKFF
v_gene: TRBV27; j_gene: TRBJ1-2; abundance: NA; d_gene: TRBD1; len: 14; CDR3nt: TGTGCCAGCAGTTTGTCGGGACAGGGCGGGGGCTACACCTTC; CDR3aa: CASSLSGQGGGYTF
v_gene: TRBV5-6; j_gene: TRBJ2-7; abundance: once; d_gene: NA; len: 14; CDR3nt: TGTGCCAGCAGCTTGAGGGCAGGCCAGGGTGAGCAGTACTTC; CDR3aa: CASSLRAGQGEQYF
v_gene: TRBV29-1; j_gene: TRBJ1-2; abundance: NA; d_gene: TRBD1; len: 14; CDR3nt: TGCAGCGTTGAGACCGGTCAGGGGGCCTATGGCTACACCTTC; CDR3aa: CSVETGQGAYGYTF
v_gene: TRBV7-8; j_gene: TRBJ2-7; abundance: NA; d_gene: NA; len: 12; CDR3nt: TGTGCCAGCAGCGAAGCAGCCGGGTCGCAGTACTTC; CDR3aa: CASSEAAGSQYF
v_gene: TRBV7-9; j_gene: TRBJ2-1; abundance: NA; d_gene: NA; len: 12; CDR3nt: TGTGCCAGCAGCTTGGGACTTGGGGAGCAGTTCTTC; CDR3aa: CASSLGLGEQFF
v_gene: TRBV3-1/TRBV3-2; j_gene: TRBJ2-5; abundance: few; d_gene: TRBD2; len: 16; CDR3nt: TGTGCCAGCAGCCAAGAACTAGCGGGAGTTTTTGGGACCCAGTACTTC; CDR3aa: CASSQELAGVFGTQYF
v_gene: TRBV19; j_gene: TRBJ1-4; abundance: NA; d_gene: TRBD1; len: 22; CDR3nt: TGTGCCAGTAGTATAGGACAGGGGACCTTCCCTCTCGACGGGATAACTAATGAAAAACTGTTTTTT; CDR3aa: CASSIGQGTFPLDGITNEKLFF
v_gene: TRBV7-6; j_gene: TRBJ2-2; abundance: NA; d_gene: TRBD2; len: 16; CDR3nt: TGTGCCAGCAGCTTTGCGTTAGCGGGAGTAACCGGGGAGCTGTTTTTT; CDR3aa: CASSFALAGVTGELFF
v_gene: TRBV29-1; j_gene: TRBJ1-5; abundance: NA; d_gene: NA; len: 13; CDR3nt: TGCAGCGCCCAAGGACAGAGAAATCAGCCCCAGCATTTT; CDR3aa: CSAQGQRNQPQHF
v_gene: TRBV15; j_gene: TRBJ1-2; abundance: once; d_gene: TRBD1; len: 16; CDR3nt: TGTGCCACCAGCAGAGATCCGGGCAGGGGGGACTATGGCTACACCTTC; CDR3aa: CATSRDPGRGDYGYTF